The text below deals with one T cell receptor beta chain. Germline lookup yields CDR1 SNHLY and CDR2 FYNNEI. CDR3 size: 12 residues. V was trimmed by 1 base and J by 1 base, leaving 1 base between them. The sample originates from a study of shared clonotypes between healthy human individuals. Running of the assay took place at deep level. The data were produced by immunoSEQ multiplex PCR, yet TCRdb's version contains in-frame clones alone and is incomplete. The sample carries about 470,000 clones, around 79% recorded once. This clonotype was sampled from a woman aged 40-49 years in good health. Some clones in this sample may be carry-over from other donors' samples. This sequence joins TRBV2 and TRBJ1-1, with D uncertain. Sequencing used PBMCs. CDR3 sequence reads: CASSEENTEAFF. Here the CDR3 DNA reads TGTGCCAGCAGTGAAGAGAACACTGAAGCTTTCTTT. The full variable domain, with the rest looked up from reference TRBV2 and TRBJ1-1, is EPEVTQTPSHQVTQMGQEVILRCVPISNHLYFYWYRQILGQKVEFLVSFYNNEISEKSEIFDDQFSVERPDGSNFTLKIRSTKLEDSAMYFCASSEENTEAFFGQGTRLTVV.